Listed below are T cell receptor beta chains from one sample, sequenced in a study of blood T cell repertoires in COVID-19. Data came from immunoSEQ multiplex PCR; TCRdb stores just in-frame clones and leaves some out. The repertoire includes around 170,000 clones, around 83% of them detected once, and 2.9% sits in the top ten. Specimen: peripheral blood. The receptors stem from a woman aged 30 to 39 with active or convalescent COVID-19. The conserved cysteine and the conserved F or W are not part of the CDR3 here.

J gene | V gene | CDR3 protein
TRBJ1-4 | TRBV18 | ASSLDRVTNEKLF
TRBJ2-3 | TRBV15 | ATSRDPDFTDTQY
TRBJ2-7 | TRBV19 | ASSMGSSYEQY
TRBJ1-3 | TRBV7-9 | ASSVRQNSGNTIY
TRBJ2-7 | TRBV13 | ASSSTGTGFYEQY
TRBJ2-7 | TRBV15 | ATRASASGSKGSYEQY
TRBJ1-1 | TRBV10-1 | ASMGGMNTEAF
TRBJ2-3 | TRBV7-8 | ASSLRLAGGTDTQY
TRBJ1-5 | TRBV5-4 | ASSLVPGSHQPQH
TRBJ2-1 | TRBV7-2 | ASSGGLAAYNEQF
TRBJ2-1 | TRBV29-1 | SFERGSYNEQF
TRBJ2-7 | TRBV18 | ASSPGLAYEQY
TRBJ2-3 | TRBV3-1/TRBV3-2 | ASSLRLAGGTDTQY
TRBJ1-1 | TRBV5-1 | ASSYGTGVPNTEAF
TRBJ1-3 | TRBV3-1/TRBV3-2 | ASSRLQGASSGNTIY
TRBJ1-2 | TRBV13 | ASSLGTVFQESGYT